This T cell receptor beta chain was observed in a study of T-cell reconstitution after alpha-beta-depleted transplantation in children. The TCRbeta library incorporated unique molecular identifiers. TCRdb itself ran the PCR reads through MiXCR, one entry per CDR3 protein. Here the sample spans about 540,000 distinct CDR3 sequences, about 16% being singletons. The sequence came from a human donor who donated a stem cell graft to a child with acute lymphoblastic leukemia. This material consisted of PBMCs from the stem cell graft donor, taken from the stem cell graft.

CDR3 residues: CASSLTTGGVYEQYF. As DNA, the CDR3 is TGCGCCAGCAGCCTGACGACAGGGGGAGTCTACGAGCAGTACTTC. J is TRBJ2-7 and V is TRBV5-1, with 9 bases fitting TRBD1. With 4 bases clipped from V and 3 bases from J, the junction kept 8 bases outside the gene matches. Germline V CDR1 and CDR2: SGHRS, YFSETQ. The CDR3 consists of 15 residues.